These 9 T cell receptor beta chains were all obtained from the same sample, sequenced in a study of T cells in Graves' hyperthyroidism and ophthalmopathy. Researchers amplified the TCR beta CDR3 regions from RNA transcripts. TCR CDR3 underwent first-round RT-PCR with the HTBI primer set. TCRdb itself ran the multiplex PCR reads through MiXCR, one entry per CDR3 protein. This table has hundreds of thousands of distinct CDR3 sequences, approximately 13% appearing once. Sample: blood. These receptor sequences come from a woman in her thirties with Graves' hyperthyroidism.

This clonotype has ten or more counts. This chain connects TRBV11-3 to TRBJ2-3; D is uncertain. CDR1 and CDR2 (germline): SGHNT, YENEEA. The CDR3 is 14 residues long. The ends were cut back, 0 bases at V and 1 base at J, with 5 bases in the middle. In DNA, the CDR3 is TGTGCCAGCAGCTTAGAGTCAGGCACAGATACGCAGTATTTT. It encodes CASSLESGTDTQYF.

This clonotype was observed at least ten times. CDR3 sequence (DNA): TGTGCCACCAGTGAGTCTTCCGGGGTTAGTTCAGATACGCAGTATTTT. This translates into CATSESSGVSSDTQYF. V and J are TRBV24-1 and TRBJ2-3; D might be TRBD2 (5 bases). This CDR3 spans 16 amino acids. Trimming pared 4 bases from V and 4 bases from J, leaving 17 bases between. Germline loops: CDR1 KGHDR, CDR2 SFDVKD.

This clonotype was recorded at least ten times. The V gene is TRBV7-3, the J gene TRBJ2-3; 7 bases line up with TRBD1. The CDR3 covers 14 residues. J lost 4 bases, V lost 1 base, and 2 bases had no gene match. CDR1 is SGHTA, CDR2 FQGTGA, per germline. The CDR3 here is CASSLIRGPDTQYF. The CDR3 nucleotides are TGTGCCAGCAGCTTAATTAGGGGGCCAGATACGCAGTATTTT.

In this sample, this clonotype turned up many times. The CDR3: CASSPRLAGIETDTQYF. CDR3 bases: TGTGCCAGCAGCCCTAGACTAGCGGGAATCGAGACAGATACGCAGTATTTT. The chain recombines TRBV7-4 with TRBJ2-3; 11 bases match TRBD2. CDR1 is SGHVT, CDR2 SQSDAQ, per germline. The CDR3 spans 17 residues. With V trimmed by 5 bases and J by 3 bases, 10 bases remained unmatched.

This clonotype was seen ten or more times. This chain connects TRBV28 to TRBJ2-3; no clear D gene. The V gene lost 5 bases and the J gene lost 4 bases, with 13 bases spanning the gap. The CDR3 consists of 14 residues. Germline V gene data show CDR1 as MDHEN and CDR2 as SYDVKM. CDR3 sequence (DNA): TGTGCCAGCAGTGTAAAGGGTGGAGCAGATACGCAGTATTTT. Protein: CASSVKGGADTQYF.

This clonotype was seen only a few times. The chain recombines TRBV11-2 with TRBJ2-7; either TRBD1 or TRBD2 may fit D (5 bases each). Trimming cost V 6 bases and J 6 bases, with 21 bases left between them. CDR1 and CDR2 from the germline V gene are SGHAT and FQNNGV. The CDR3 loop spans 15 amino acids. CDR3 in DNA: TGTGCCAGCAGAGCTCCGGGGCTGGTAAACTCCGAGCAGTACTTC. Translating it yields CASRAPGLVNSEQYF.

This clonotype showed up many times. The chain employs TRBV20-1 and TRBJ2-5, with no clear D. CDR3 length equals 11 residues. Germline V lookup: CDR1 DFQATT, CDR2 SNEGSKA (reference sequence). V was trimmed by 6 bases and J by 5 bases, leaving 10 bases between them. The chain's CDR3 is CSAQIGETQYF. In nucleotides, the CDR3 is TGCAGTGCCCAGATCGGGGAGACCCAGTACTTC.

This clonotype occurred many times. The V gene is TRBV28, the J gene TRBJ2-7; D possibly corresponds to TRBD2 (7 bases). The CDR3 loop spans 17 amino acids. V was pared by 3 bases and J by 3 bases, with 21 bases between. Germline CDR1 MDHEN, CDR2 SYDVKM. The CDR3 nucleotides are TGTGCCAGCAGTTTTCAGGGGAGGGGTCAGGGCTACTACGAGCAGTACTTC. It specifies CASSFQGRGQGYYEQYF.

This clonotype was observed many times. The chain carries TRBV3-1 and TRBJ2-5; D not certain. Germline V gene sequence: CDR1 LGHDT, CDR2 YNNKEL (reference sequence). The CDR3 sequence is 13 residues long. V was cut by 8 bases and J by 2 bases, with 12 bases left in between. For the CDR3, the DNA is TGTGCCAGCGCTTTGGCACCGCAAGAGACCCAGTACTTC. Amino acids: CASALAPQETQYF.